What follows are 2 T cell receptor beta chains derived from one specimen sequenced in a study of regulatory T cells in long-lasting Graves disease. Time point denoted: persistent/refractory GD, antithyroid drugs over 5 years with positive TRAb. PBMC-extracted RNA yielded the TCR library. Assembly of TCR beta libraries relied on iRepertoire HTBI primers together with Arm-PCR of CDR3 regions. TCRdb ran MiXCR on the multiplex PCR reads and lists one entry per CDR3 protein. The sample has around 450,000 distinct CDR3 sequences, roughly 21% seen once. The source material was peripheral blood mononuclear cells (PBMCs), sampled when the disease was refractory, from a patient treated with antithyroid drugs. These receptors all come from a female donor with Graves disease.

As to this clonotype: A much larger clone sits a single nucleotide away, making a read error possible. This chain links TRBV7-6 with TRBJ2-7, with D possibly matching TRBD2 (6 bases). The CDR3 is 11 amino acids. Germline values: CDR1 SGHVS, CDR2 FNYEAQ. CDR3 amino acids: CASSDPGERYF. DNA for the CDR3: TGTGCCAGCAGCGATCCGGGGGAGCGGTACTTC.

This clonotype was seen more than once but under ten times. V is TRBV19 and J is TRBJ1-2; 8 positions agree with TRBD1. The CDR3 runs to 16 residues. Trimming took 4 bases from V and 3 from J; bases not matched to a gene: 10. Germline-derived CDR1 and CDR2 are LNHDA and SQIVND (reference sequence). The CDR3 is CASSSSGQGGDYGYTF. DNA for the CDR3: TGTGCCAGTAGTAGTTCTGGACAGGGCGGGGACTATGGCTACACCTTC.